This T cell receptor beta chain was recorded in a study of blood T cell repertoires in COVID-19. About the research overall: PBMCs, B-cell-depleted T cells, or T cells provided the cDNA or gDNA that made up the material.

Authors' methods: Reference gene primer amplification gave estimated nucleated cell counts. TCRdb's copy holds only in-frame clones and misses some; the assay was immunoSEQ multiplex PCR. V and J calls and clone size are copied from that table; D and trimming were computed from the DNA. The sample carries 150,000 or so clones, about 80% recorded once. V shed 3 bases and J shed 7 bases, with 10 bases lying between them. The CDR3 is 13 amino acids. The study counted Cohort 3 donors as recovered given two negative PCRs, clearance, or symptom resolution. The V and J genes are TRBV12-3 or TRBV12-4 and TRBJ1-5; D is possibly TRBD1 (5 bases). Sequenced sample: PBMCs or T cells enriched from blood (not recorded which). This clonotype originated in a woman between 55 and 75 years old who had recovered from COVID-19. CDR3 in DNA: TGTGCCAGCAGTTTTAAGGGGAAACAGCCCCAGCATTTT. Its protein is CASSFKGKQPQHF.